The next 24 T cell receptor beta chains were all read from a single sample in a study of blood T cell repertoires in COVID-19. Data came from immunoSEQ multiplex PCR; TCRdb stores just in-frame clones and leaves some out. The table records roughly 260,000 clones, roughly three quarters of them present only once. Sequenced input: peripheral blood. These TCRs come from a woman aged 35 to 49 with active or convalescent COVID-19.

This rearrangement joins TRBV6-5 to TRBJ2-5, with 9 bases aligning to TRBD1. From germline, CDR1 is MNHEY and CDR2 SVGAGI. This CDR3 contains 16 residues. The trim removed 0 bases at V and 4 bases at J, leaving 6 bases unmatched. This chain's CDR3 is CASSYSGTGRGETQYF. The CDR3 DNA is TGTGCCAGCAGTTACTCCGGGACAGGGAGGGGAGAGACCCAGTACTTC.

The chain recombines TRBV5-1 with TRBJ1-4; tentative D call: TRBD1 (5 bases). This CDR3 has 14 amino acids. Trimming left V 4 bases short and J 2 bases short, with 9 bases between. Per germline, CDR1 SGHRS and CDR2 YFSETQ. CDR3 sequence reads: CASSAAGTNEKLFF. In nucleotides, the CDR3 is TGCGCCAGCAGCGCAGCAGGGACTAATGAAAAACTGTTTTTT.

The rearrangement links TRBV11-3 to TRBJ1-1, with D uncertain. The CDR3 runs 11 residues. Germline CDR1 reads SGHNT; CDR2 reads YENEEA. Trimming took 4 bases from V and 6 from J, leaving 6 bases between them. The CDR3 nucleotides read TGTGCCAGCAGCTCCCTATCTGAAGCTTTCTTT. The encoded protein is CASSSLSEAFF.

The chain combines TRBV2 with TRBJ1-1; 7 nucleotides agree with TRBD1. Germline CDR1 is SNHLY and CDR2 is FYNNEI. The CDR3 runs to 16 residues. V shed 5 bases, J shed 1 base, and the junction held 10 bases outside the gene matches. CDR3 sequence: CASSSRQGRTNTEAFF. CDR3 DNA: TGTGCCAGCAGTTCCAGACAGGGAAGGACGAACACTGAAGCTTTCTTT.

This clone has only a few counts. This chain uses TRBV27 with TRBJ2-5, with TRBD2 identical over 15 bases. This CDR3 region has 21 residues. Germline V gives CDR1 MNHEY, CDR2 SMNVEV (reference sequence). J gave up 1 base and V 0 bases, and 12 bases lay outside the gene matches. This chain's CDR3 is CASSLSNIPGLAGGSQETQYF. In DNA, the CDR3 is TGTGCCAGCAGTTTATCAAACATTCCGGGACTAGCGGGGGGATCCCAAGAGACCCAGTACTTC.

This clone has a single count. The chain has TRBV14 and TRBJ2-7, with 8 bases identical to TRBD1. The germline V gene encodes CDR1 SGHDN and CDR2 FVKESK. V lost 4 bases to trimming and J lost 3 bases; unmatched junction nucleotides: 2. This CDR3 spans 13 amino acids. In DNA, the CDR3 is TGTGCCAGCAGCCCCGACAGGGGCTACGAGCAGTACTTC. Translating gives CASSPDRGYEQYF. The variable domain in full, completed from reference TRBV14 and TRBJ2-7, reads EAGVTQFPSHSVIEKGQTVTLRCDPISGHDNLYWYRRVMGKEIKFLLHFVKESKQDESGMPNNRFLAERTGGTYSTLKVQPAELEDSGVYFCASSPDRGYEQYFGPGTRLTVT.

The CDR3: CASSLDLGTGTEAFF. The CDR3 region has the DNA TGTGCCAGCAGCTTAGATCTGGGTACGGGAACTGAAGCTTTCTTT. This chain joins TRBV7-9 and TRBJ1-1; D gene uncertain. The CDR3 has 15 residues. CDR1 is SEHNR and CDR2 is FQNEAQ in the germline V gene (reference sequence). V lost 1 base and J lost 5, with 14 bases in between.

The chain employs TRBV3-1 (or the pseudogene TRBV3-2) and TRBJ1-2, with 10 bases lining up with TRBD1. The CDR3 has 14 amino acids. The germline V gene has CDR1 LGHDT and CDR2 YNNKEL (reference sequence). V shed 6 bases, J shed 2 bases, and the junction held 3 bases outside the gene matches. In nucleotides, the CDR3 is TGTGCCAGCAGTGGGACAGGGGACAACTATGGCTACACCTTC. It encodes CASSGTGDNYGYTF.

The table lists this clone with a count of one. The same CDR3 also results from other DNA sequences found in this sample. The V call is TRBV30, the J call TRBJ1-6; 7 nucleotides agree with TRBD1. The CDR3 has 13 residues. V lost 1 base and J lost 7; bases outside the gene matches: 1. The germline CDR1 and CDR2 sequences are GTSNPN and SVGIG (reference sequence). The CDR3 region has the DNA TGTGCCTGGAGTGGGGACAGCAATTCACCCCTCCACTTT. Translated, it gives CAWSGDSNSPLHF.

The rearrangement uses TRBV5-6 and TRBJ1-3; no firm D call. From germline, CDR1 is SGHDT and CDR2 YYEEEE. V lost 1 base to trimming and J lost 3 bases, with 11 bases between them. There are 15 residues in the CDR3. CDR3 protein: CASSLNFGVGNTIYF. In nucleotides, the CDR3 is TGTGCCAGCAGCTTGAACTTCGGGGTTGGAAACACCATATATTTT.

This clone came up a few times. V gene TRBV5-1 combines with J gene TRBJ1-5; TRBD1 aligns across 10 bases. This CDR3 contains 15 residues. CDR1 is SGHRS and CDR2 is YFSETQ in the germline V gene. After removal of 0 bases from V and 6 bases from J, the junction contained 3 bases not matched to a gene. This CDR3 reads CASSLETGGGQPQHF. The CDR3 bases are TGCGCCAGCAGCTTGGAGACAGGGGGCGGTCAGCCCCAGCATTTT.

The chain's CDR3 is CASSEARHTGELFF. Here the CDR3 DNA reads TGTGCCAGCAGTGAAGCCAGGCACACCGGGGAGCTGTTTTTT. This rearrangement joins TRBV2 to TRBJ2-2; D uncertain. In germline, CDR1 is SNHLY, CDR2 FYNNEI. Trimming removed 0 bases at V and 3 bases at J, with 5 bases between. CDR3 length: 14 amino acids.

J is TRBJ1-1 and V is TRBV6-5; unclear D gene. This CDR3 has 13 amino acids. The germline CDR1 and CDR2 sequences are MNHEY and SVGAGI. V lost 7 bases, J lost 0 bases, and 9 bases lay in between. The CDR3 region has the DNA TGTGCCAGCACCTCACAATTGAACACTGAAGCTTTCTTT. As protein: CASTSQLNTEAFF.

The CDR3 here is CASSLASGGRGEQFF. For the CDR3, the DNA is TGTGCCAGCAGTTTGGCTAGCGGGGGGAGGGGTGAGCAGTTCTTC. The rearrangement links TRBV28 to TRBJ2-1, with 11 bases aligning to TRBD2. This CDR3 region has 15 residues. The germline V gene has CDR1 MDHEN and CDR2 SYDVKM. With 3 bases clipped from V and 9 bases from J, the junction kept 7 bases outside the gene matches.

This clone was observed a few times. The chain is built from TRBV2 and TRBJ1-6; D is unclear. This CDR3 contains 14 residues. CDR1 is SNHLY and CDR2 is FYNNEI in the germline V gene. The V and J ends lost 4 bases and 3 bases respectively, with 7 bases between them. CDR3 in DNA: TGTGCCAGCAGTGGCACGGGCTATAATTCACCCCTCCACTTT. Protein product: CASSGTGYNSPLHF.

V gene TRBV10-3 combines with J gene TRBJ1-1; D gene ambiguous. This CDR3 has 14 amino acids. Germline assignment: CDR1 ENHRY and CDR2 SYGVKD. V was shortened by 3 bases and J by 0 bases, with 8 bases between the two germline ends. The chain's CDR3 is CAISESQLNTEAFF. Written as DNA, the CDR3 is TGTGCCATCAGTGAAAGCCAATTGAACACTGAAGCTTTCTTT.

CDR3 sequence (DNA): TGTGCCAGCAGCGGACGACTAGCGGCCCCCTACAATGAGCAGTTCTTC. It translates to CASSGRLAAPYNEQFF. The rearrangement links TRBV14 to TRBJ2-1; 9 bases are shared with TRBD2. V dropped 5 bases and J dropped 2; count of bases not matched to a gene: 7. Germline V gives CDR1 SGHDN, CDR2 FVKESK. The CDR3 length is 16 residues.

This clone was counted only a few times. The rearrangement uses TRBV10-1 and TRBJ2-1; 9 bases match TRBD1. CDR1 WNHNN and CDR2 SYGVQD come from the germline V gene (reference sequence). This CDR3 has 17 residues. With 0 bases clipped from V and 2 bases from J, the junction kept 5 bases outside the gene matches. For the CDR3, the DNA is TGCGCCAGCAGTGAGTCGCCCGGGACAGGGCCCTACAATGAGCAGTTCTTC. Its protein product is CASSESPGTGPYNEQFF.

CDR3 coding DNA: TGTGCCAGCAGCTTCCTTAGCGGGGGAGATCAAGAGACCCAGTACTTC. It specifies CASSFLSGGDQETQYF. This rearrangement joins TRBV11-2 to TRBJ2-5, with 9 bases aligning to TRBD2. In germline, CDR1 is SGHAT, CDR2 FQNNGV. The CDR3 runs 16 residues. V lost 3 bases, J lost 2 bases, and 7 bases stayed unmatched. The full variable domain, its missing parts supplied by reference TRBV11-2 and TRBJ2-5, is EAGVAQSPRYKIIEKRQSVAFWCNPISGHATLYWYQQILGQGPKLLIQFQNNGVVDDSQLPKDRFSAERLKGVDSTLKIQPAKLEDSAVYLCASSFLSGGDQETQYFGPGTRLLVL.

V and J are TRBV19 and TRBJ1-5, with a weak D call TRBD1 (6 bases). The CDR3 is 14 residues long. From germline, CDR1 is LNHDA and CDR2 SQIVND (reference sequence). V was cut by 3 bases and J by 4 bases, with 10 bases left in between. This chain's CDR3 is CASSIERGNQPQHF. The CDR3 DNA follows: TGTGCCAGTAGTATCGAGAGGGGGAATCAGCCCCAGCATTTT. The full variable domain, with the rest looked up from reference TRBV19 and TRBJ1-5, is DGGITQSPKYLFRKEGQNVTLSCEQNLNHDAMYWYRQDPGQGLRLIYYSQIVNDFQKGDIAEGYSVSREKKESFPLTVTSAQKNPTAFYLCASSIERGNQPQHFGDGTRLSIL.

In this sample, this clone turned up a few times. The chain carries TRBV10-2 and TRBJ1-5, with TRBD1 as a possible D gene (6 bases). Trimming pared 7 bases from V and 3 bases from J, leaving 10 bases between. CDR1 WSHSY and CDR2 SAAADI come from the germline V gene. The CDR3 is 13 amino acids. CDR3 in amino acids: CASTGQYNQPQHF. As DNA, the CDR3 is TGCGCCAGCACCGGACAGTACAATCAGCCCCAGCATTTT.

The chain employs TRBV6-5 and TRBJ1-6; D is ambiguous. V lost 2 bases, J lost 6 bases, and 14 bases lay in between. Germline CDR1 reads MNHEY; CDR2 reads SVGAGI. This CDR3 region has 16 residues. CDR3 nucleotide sequence: TGTGCCAGCAGTTACGTTGACTCCAGTCTTAATTCACCCCTCCACTTT. It encodes CASSYVDSSLNSPLHF.

The chain joins TRBV10-3 to TRBJ1-5, with TRBD1 matching over 7 bases. CDR1 is ENHRY and CDR2 is SYGVKD in the germline V gene. The CDR3 is made up of 13 amino acids. J gave up 4 bases and V 7 bases, and 4 bases lay outside the gene matches. The CDR3 coding sequence is TGTGCCATCACTACAGGGGCTAATCAGCCCCAGCATTTT. It yields the protein CAITTGANQPQHF.

This rearrangement joins TRBV5-8 to TRBJ1-2; TRBD1 aligns across 9 bases. CDR1 is SGHTS and CDR2 is YDEGEE in the germline V gene. The CDR3 is made up of 15 amino acids. V shed 2 bases, J shed 6 bases, and the junction held 8 bases outside the gene matches. CDR3 DNA sequence: TGTGCCAGCAGCTTAGGACAGGGGAGGTGGGATGGCTACACCTTC. This translates into CASSLGQGRWDGYTF.